This TCR beta chain was recorded in a study of Ad26.COV2.S vaccination and SARS-CoV-2 variants. Whole-study results and caveats: An underestimation of total T cell responses may have resulted from the TCR breadth and depth analyses.

Germline loops: CDR1 SGHTA, CDR2 FQGNSA. This CDR3 spans 11 amino acids. Deletions cut 5 bases from V and 4 bases from J, with 3 bases between. In its sample, this clone was seen many times. Its specificity is not known. Profiling relied on immunoSEQ multiplex PCR, and the TCRdb table lists in-frame clones only, not all of them. The table lists about 440,000 clones, around 91% of them singletons. Treatment: around 19 received Ad26.COV2.S at low or high dose, single or two shots; roughly five received placebo; per-sample allocation not given. Sampling took place 63 days after the first vaccine or placebo injection.

The V and J genes are TRBV7-2 and TRBJ1-3, with D hard to call. Sequencing was performed on peripheral blood, taken in a trial of Ad26.COV2.S vaccine versus placebo. The TCR was taken from a person aged 18 to 59 who received the Ad26.COV2.S COVID-19 vaccine or a placebo. The CDR3 reads CASSPGNTIYF. The DNA of the CDR3 is TGTGCCAGCAGCCCAGGAAACACCATATATTTT.